The clone carrying this TCR beta chain appeared once. What it binds is not known. The record originates from a study of a mutant IDH1 vaccine in newly diagnosed glioma. Study context: The first vaccination came 4-6 weeks after radiotherapy alone, or with temozolomide cycles. Points from the study as a whole: Across multiple MHC alleles, 90% to 95% of patients had vaccine-induced responses.

Time point denoted: week 47, end of study. The investigators gave 300 ug of mutant IDH1 20-mer peptide in each vaccine dose, together with topical imiquimod. Trimming shortened V by 2 bases and J by 0 bases, and 5 bases separated the two germline ends. The CDR3 loop spans 13 amino acids. Germline loops: CDR1 WNHNN, CDR2 SYGVQD (reference sequence). Method: immunoSEQ multiplex PCR; TCRdb's copy keeps in-frame clones and lacks some. The sample lists roughly 21,000 clones, 84% seen once, with approximately 2.8% in the top ten. This TCR derives from a man aged 40-49 years with glioma. This rearrangement joins TRBV10-1 to TRBJ2-7; D is uncertain. The sample in question was PBMCs, obtained from a glioma patient whose treatment included an IDH1 peptide vaccine. DNA of the CDR3: TGCGCCAGCAGTGAGAAGACCTCCTACGAGCAGTACTTC. This sequence encodes CASSEKTSYEQYF.